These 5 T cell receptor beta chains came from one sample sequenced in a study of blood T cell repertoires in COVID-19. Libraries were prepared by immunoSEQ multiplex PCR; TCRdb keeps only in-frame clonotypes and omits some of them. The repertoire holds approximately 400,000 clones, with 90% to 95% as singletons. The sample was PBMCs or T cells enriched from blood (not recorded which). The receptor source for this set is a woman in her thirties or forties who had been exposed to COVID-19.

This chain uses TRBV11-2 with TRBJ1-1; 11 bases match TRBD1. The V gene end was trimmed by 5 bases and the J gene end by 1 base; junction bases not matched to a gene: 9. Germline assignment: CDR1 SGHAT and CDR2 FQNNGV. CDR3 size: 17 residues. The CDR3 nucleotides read TGTGCCAGCAGCCGGGACAGGGGGGTTATAAGGAACACTGAAGCTTTCTTT. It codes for CASSRDRGVIRNTEAFF.

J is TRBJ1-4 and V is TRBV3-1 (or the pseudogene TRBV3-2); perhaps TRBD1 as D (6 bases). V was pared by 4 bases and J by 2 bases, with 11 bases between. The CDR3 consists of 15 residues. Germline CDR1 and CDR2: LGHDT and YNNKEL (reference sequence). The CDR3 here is CASSRVGATNEKLFF. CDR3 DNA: TGTGCCAGCAGCCGAGTGGGGGCCACTAATGAAAAACTGTTTTTT.

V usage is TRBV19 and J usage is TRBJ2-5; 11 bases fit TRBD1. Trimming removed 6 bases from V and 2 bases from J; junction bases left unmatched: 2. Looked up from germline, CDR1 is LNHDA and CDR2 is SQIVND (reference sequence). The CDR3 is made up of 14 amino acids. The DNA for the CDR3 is TGTGCCAGTAGGGACAGGGGGCGGCAAGAGACCCAGTACTTC. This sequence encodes CASRDRGRQETQYF.

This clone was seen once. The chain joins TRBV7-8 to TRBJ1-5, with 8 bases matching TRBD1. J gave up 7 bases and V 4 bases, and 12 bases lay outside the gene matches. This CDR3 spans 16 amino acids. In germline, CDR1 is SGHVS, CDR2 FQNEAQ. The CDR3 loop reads CASSWSGQGAMQPQHF. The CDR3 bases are TGTGCCAGCAGCTGGTCGGGGCAGGGGGCTATGCAGCCCCAGCATTTT.

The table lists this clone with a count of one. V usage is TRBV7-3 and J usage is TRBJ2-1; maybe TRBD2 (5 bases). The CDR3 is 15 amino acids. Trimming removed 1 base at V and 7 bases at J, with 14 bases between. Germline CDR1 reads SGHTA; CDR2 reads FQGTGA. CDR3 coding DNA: TGTGCCAGCAGCTTAATGCCTAGCAAGGGTAATGAGCAGTTCTTC. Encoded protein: CASSLMPSKGNEQFF.